The 17 T cell receptor beta chains below all came from one sample that was sequenced in a study of blood T cells in healthy people across ages. Then a second PCR, running roughly 6 to 11 cycles, was carried out with a sample-barcoded 5' primer and a J-beta primer mix. TCRdb independently ran MiXCR on the 5' RACE reads; one entry per CDR3 protein. The table records approximately 1,700,000 distinct CDR3 sequences, 39% of them present only once. Sequencing input: blood. The source is a human donor in good health.

This clonotype has a handful of counts. V gene TRBV7-8 combines with J gene TRBJ1-2; maybe TRBD1 (6 bases). Germline V gene sequence: CDR1 SGHVS, CDR2 FQNEAQ. V lost 2 bases and J lost 10, with 23 bases in between. CDR3 length: 16 amino acids. CDR3 nucleotides: TGTGCCAGCAGCTTATGGGGGCAGGACTCCTATGGGGACTACACCTTC. Amino acid sequence: CASSLWGQDSYGDYTF.

The J gene is TRBJ2-7, the V gene TRBV7-2, with 11 nucleotides matching TRBD2. The CDR3 has 16 amino acids. The germline V gene encodes CDR1 SGHTA and CDR2 FQGNSA. The ends lost 6 bases at V and 0 bases at J; junction bases unmatched: 7. The CDR3: CASRNPGLADSYEQYF. CDR3 in DNA: TGTGCCAGCAGAAACCCGGGACTAGCGGACTCCTACGAGCAGTACTTC.

This rearrangement joins TRBV10-3 to TRBJ2-3, with 10 bases identical to TRBD1. The CDR3 extends over 14 amino acids. Trimming removed 7 bases from V and 4 bases from J; junction bases left unmatched: 5. Germline V gene lookup returns CDR1 ENHRY and CDR2 SYGVKD. CDR3 sequence reads: CAITDRGQADTQYF. The CDR3 DNA follows: TGTGCCATCACTGACAGGGGGCAAGCAGATACGCAGTATTTT.

The J gene is TRBJ2-4, the V gene TRBV28; a weak D match, TRBD1 (5 bases). The J call is in doubt because the DNA end fits TRBJ2-7 better. CDR1 is MDHEN, CDR2 SYDVKM, per germline. The CDR3 has 14 residues. CDR3 in DNA: TGTGCCAGCAGAAGGACACCGCTGAACTACGAGCAGTACTTC. Protein product: CASRRTPLNYEQYF.

The genes are TRBV29-1 and TRBJ2-3; perhaps TRBD1 as D (5 bases). The V end was cut by 4 bases, the J end by 0 bases, with 17 bases between. This CDR3 has 16 amino acids. Germline V gene sequence: CDR1 SQVTM, CDR2 ANQGSEA. In nucleotides, the CDR3 is TGCAGCGTTGTGAGGTCAGGGCTCGGTAGCACAGATACGCAGTATTTT. Its protein is CSVVRSGLGSTDTQYF.

The rearrangement joins TRBV4-3 to TRBJ1-2; the match to TRBD1 covers 11 bases. V gave up 0 bases and J gave up 0 bases; unmatched junction bases: 6. Germline V gives CDR1 LGHNA, CDR2 YSLEER. The CDR3 runs to 18 residues. The CDR3 DNA sequence: TGCGCCAGCAGCCAAGATAGGGGACAGGGGGGAGCTAACTATGGCTACACCTTC. Translated: CASSQDRGQGGANYGYTF.

The chain uses TRBV28 and TRBJ2-5, with TRBD2 identical over 8 bases. Germline V gene data show CDR1 as MDHEN and CDR2 as SYDVKM. The CDR3 has 16 residues. J lost 5 bases, V lost 6 bases, and 14 bases had no gene match. CDR3 in amino acids: CASRISGASFPETQYF. The DNA for the CDR3 is TGTGCCAGCAGGATTAGCGGGGCCTCTTTCCCTGAGACCCAGTACTTC.

This clonotype was recorded a few times. The V gene is TRBV5-5, the J gene TRBJ2-1, with 8 bases matching TRBD1. Germline values: CDR1 SGHKS, CDR2 YYEKEE (reference sequence). This CDR3 spans 14 amino acids. V lost 6 bases and J lost 6; bases outside the gene matches: 8. CDR3 loop: CASTQTGVSNEQFF. The CDR3 DNA reads TGTGCCAGCACTCAGACAGGGGTGTCCAATGAGCAGTTCTTC.

This clonotype was counted a few times. The chain carries TRBV29-1 and TRBJ1-1, with D unclear. Trimming left V 3 bases short and J 0 bases short, with 8 bases between. From germline, CDR1 is SQVTM and CDR2 ANQGSEA. This CDR3 contains 13 residues. CDR3 DNA: TGCAGCGTTGAGTTTATGATGAACACTGAAGCTTTCTTT. Its translation: CSVEFMMNTEAFF. Using reference TRBV29-1 and TRBJ1-1 for the parts outside the CDR3, the full variable domain is SAVISQKPSRDICQRGTSLTIQCQVDSQVTMMFWYRQQPGQSLTLIATANQGSEATYESGFVIDKFPISRPNLTFSTLTVSNMSPEDSSIYLCSVEFMMNTEAFFGQGTRLTVV.

Only a few counts were recorded for this clonotype. The chain recombines TRBV25-1 with TRBJ2-1; 7 nucleotides align to TRBD1. The CDR3 contains 17 residues. The germline CDR1 and CDR2 sequences are MGHDK and SYGVNS. The V and J ends lost 0 bases and 10 bases, in that order; junction bases with no gene match: 15. The CDR3 loop reads CASSEYFLRDRQGEQFF. The CDR3 nucleotides are TGTGCCAGCAGTGAATATTTTCTCCGGGACAGACAAGGGGAGCAGTTCTTC.

This clonotype was seen many times. The V call is TRBV7-2, the J call TRBJ1-6; D unresolved. Germline CDR1 is SGHTA and CDR2 is FQGNSA. The V end was cut by 5 bases, the J end by 5 bases, with 10 bases between. This CDR3 is 14 amino acids long. The CDR3 DNA follows: TGTGCCAGCAGCCCCCGACGGGATAATTCACCCCTCCACTTT. Residues: CASSPRRDNSPLHF.

CDR3 protein: CASPLTGEGDTQYF. As DNA, the CDR3 is TGTGCCAGCCCCCTTACAGGGGAGGGAGATACGCAGTATTTT. The chain combines TRBV7-9 with TRBJ2-3; D might be TRBD1 or TRBD2, each matching 7 bases. Germline CDR1 is SEHNR and CDR2 is FQNEAQ (reference sequence). Trimming left V 8 bases short and J 5 bases short, with 17 bases between. This CDR3 has 14 amino acids.

The chain combines TRBV6-2 or TRBV6-3 with TRBJ1-5, with no clear D. The V end was cut by 7 bases, the J end by 7 bases, with 17 bases between. Germline CDR1 reads MNHEY; CDR2 reads SVGEGT. The CDR3 covers 14 residues. CDR3 sequence: CASTASRDWQPQHF. The CDR3 DNA reads TGTGCCAGCACGGCCTCGAGGGATTGGCAGCCCCAGCATTTT.

The V and J genes are TRBV6-5 and TRBJ2-3, with no clear D. CDR3 length: 14 amino acids. The germline V gene has CDR1 MNHEY and CDR2 SVGAGI. The V gene lost 6 bases and the J gene lost 4 bases, with 14 bases spanning the gap. The CDR3, as DNA: TGTGCCAGCAGGCCTAATTGGAGTCCAGATACGCAGTATTTT. This codes for CASRPNWSPDTQYF.

V usage is TRBV4-2 and J usage is TRBJ2-4, with D perhaps matching TRBD1 (5 bases). The CDR3 length is 15 residues. Trimming left V 3 bases short and J 4 bases short, with 13 bases between. Germline assignment: CDR1 LGHNA and CDR2 YNFKEQ. The chain's CDR3 is CASSQTAQNKNIQYF. The CDR3 DNA follows: TGTGCCAGCAGCCAGACAGCTCAGAATAAAAACATTCAGTACTTC.

The V gene is TRBV13, the J gene TRBJ2-7; D remains unclear. This CDR3 spans 12 amino acids. V lost 2 bases and J 9 bases, leaving 11 bases between the germline ends. From germline, CDR1 is PRHDT and CDR2 FYEKMQ (reference sequence). CDR3 residues: CASSLRGNAQYF. CDR3 sequence (DNA): TGTGCCAGCAGCTTACGAGGTAACGCGCAGTACTTC.

This clonotype was found a few times. CDR3 sequence: CASLIAGTGGDEQYF. CDR3 DNA: TGTGCCAGCCTGATCGCCGGGACAGGGGGCGACGAGCAGTACTTC. The chain has TRBV28 and TRBJ2-7; 12 nucleotides agree with TRBD1. V shed 8 bases, J shed 5 bases, and the junction held 10 bases outside the gene matches. The CDR3 runs to 15 residues. Per the germline V gene, CDR1 is MDHEN and CDR2 is SYDVKM.